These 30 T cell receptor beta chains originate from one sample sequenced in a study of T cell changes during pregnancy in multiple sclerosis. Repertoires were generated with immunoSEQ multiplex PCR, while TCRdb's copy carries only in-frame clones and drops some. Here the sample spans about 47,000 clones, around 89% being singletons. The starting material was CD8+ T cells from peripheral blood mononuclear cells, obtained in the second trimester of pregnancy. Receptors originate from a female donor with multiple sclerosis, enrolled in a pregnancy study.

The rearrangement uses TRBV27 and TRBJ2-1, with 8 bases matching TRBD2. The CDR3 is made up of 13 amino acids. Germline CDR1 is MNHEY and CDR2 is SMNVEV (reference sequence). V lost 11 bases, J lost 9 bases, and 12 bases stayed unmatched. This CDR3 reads CASLGGAAVEQFF. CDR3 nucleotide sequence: TGTGCCTCCCTCGGGGGGGCTGCCGTTGAGCAGTTCTTC.

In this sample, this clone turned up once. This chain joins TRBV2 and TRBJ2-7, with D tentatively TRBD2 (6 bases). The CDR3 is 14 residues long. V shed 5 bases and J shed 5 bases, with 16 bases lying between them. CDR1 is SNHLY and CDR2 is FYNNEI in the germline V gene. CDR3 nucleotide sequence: TGTGCCAGCAGTTCGGGGGACGAGAACCACGAGCAGTACTTC. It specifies CASSSGDENHEQYF.

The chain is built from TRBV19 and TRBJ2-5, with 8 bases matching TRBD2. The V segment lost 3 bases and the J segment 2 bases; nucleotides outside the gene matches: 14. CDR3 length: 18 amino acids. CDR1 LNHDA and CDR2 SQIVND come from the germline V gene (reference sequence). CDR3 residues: CASSIGFGGGPYQETQYF. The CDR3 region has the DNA TGTGCCAGTAGTATTGGGTTTGGCGGGGGGCCGTATCAAGAGACCCAGTACTTC.

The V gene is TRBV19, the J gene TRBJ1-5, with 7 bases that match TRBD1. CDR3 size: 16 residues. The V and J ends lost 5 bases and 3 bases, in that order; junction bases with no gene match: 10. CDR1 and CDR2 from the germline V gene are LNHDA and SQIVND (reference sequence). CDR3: CASSYNSGTVNQPQHF. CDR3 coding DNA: TGTGCCAGTAGTTACAATTCCGGGACAGTCAATCAGCCCCAGCATTTT.

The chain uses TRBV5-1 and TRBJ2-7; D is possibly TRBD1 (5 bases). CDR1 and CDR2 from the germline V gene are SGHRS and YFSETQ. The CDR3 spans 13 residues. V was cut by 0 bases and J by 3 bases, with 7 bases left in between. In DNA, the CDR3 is TGCGCCAGCAGCTTGGGACAGTTCTACGAGCAGTACTTC. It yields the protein CASSLGQFYEQYF.

In nucleotides, the CDR3 is TGTGCCAGCAGTGACCAGGACATCATCTATTTCGCCGGGGAGCTGTTTTTT. This gives the protein CASSDQDIIYFAGELFF. This rearrangement joins TRBV6-1 to TRBJ2-2; possibly TRBD1 for D (5 bases). V was clipped by 3 bases and J by 6 bases, with 20 bases between them. The germline V gene encodes CDR1 MNHNS and CDR2 SASEGT. The CDR3 runs to 17 residues.

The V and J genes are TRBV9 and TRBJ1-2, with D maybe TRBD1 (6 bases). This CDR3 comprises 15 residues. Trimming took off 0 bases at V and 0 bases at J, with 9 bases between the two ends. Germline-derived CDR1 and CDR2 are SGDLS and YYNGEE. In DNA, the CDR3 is TGTGCCAGCAGCGTAGGGGACAACCCTAACTATGGCTACACCTTC. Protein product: CASSVGDNPNYGYTF. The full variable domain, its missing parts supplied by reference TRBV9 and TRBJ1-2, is DSGVTQTPKHLITATGQRVTLRCSPRSGDLSVYWYQQSLDQGLQFLIQYYNGEERAKGNILERFSAQQFPDLHSELNLSSLELGDSALYFCASSVGDNPNYGYTFGSGTRLTVV.

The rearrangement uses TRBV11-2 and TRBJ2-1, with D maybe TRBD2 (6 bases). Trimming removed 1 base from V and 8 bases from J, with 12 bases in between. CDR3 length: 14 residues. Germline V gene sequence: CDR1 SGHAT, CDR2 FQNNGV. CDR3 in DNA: TGTGCCAGCAGCTTAGGCGGTCCGGGAGATGAGCAGTTCTTC. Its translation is CASSLGGPGDEQFF.

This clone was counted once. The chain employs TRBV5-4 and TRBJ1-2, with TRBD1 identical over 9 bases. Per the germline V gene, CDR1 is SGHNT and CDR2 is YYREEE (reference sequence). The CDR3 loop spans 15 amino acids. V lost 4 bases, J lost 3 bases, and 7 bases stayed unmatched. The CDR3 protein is CASSRRTGEDYGYTF. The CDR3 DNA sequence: TGTGCCAGCAGCCGTAGGACAGGGGAGGACTATGGCTACACCTTC.

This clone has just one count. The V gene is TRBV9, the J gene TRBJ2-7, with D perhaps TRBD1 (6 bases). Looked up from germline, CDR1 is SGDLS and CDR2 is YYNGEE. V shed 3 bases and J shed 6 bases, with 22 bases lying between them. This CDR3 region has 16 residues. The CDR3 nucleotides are TGTGCCAGCAGCGCATTGGTGGACAGCGTGCGTGTCGAGCAGTACTTC. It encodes CASSALVDSVRVEQYF.

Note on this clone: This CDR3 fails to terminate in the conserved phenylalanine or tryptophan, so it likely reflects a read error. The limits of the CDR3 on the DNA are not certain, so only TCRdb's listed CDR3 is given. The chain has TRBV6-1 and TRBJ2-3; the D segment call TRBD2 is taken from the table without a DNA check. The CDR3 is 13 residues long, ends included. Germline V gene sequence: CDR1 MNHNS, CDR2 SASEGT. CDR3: CASSESGGWLRTL.

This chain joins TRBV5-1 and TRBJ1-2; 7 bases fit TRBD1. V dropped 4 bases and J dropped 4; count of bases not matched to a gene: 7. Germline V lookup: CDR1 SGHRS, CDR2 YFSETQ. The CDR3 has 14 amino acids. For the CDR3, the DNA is TGCGCCAGCAGCCCAGGGGGGTTTGGCTATGGCTACACCTTC. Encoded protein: CASSPGGFGYGYTF.

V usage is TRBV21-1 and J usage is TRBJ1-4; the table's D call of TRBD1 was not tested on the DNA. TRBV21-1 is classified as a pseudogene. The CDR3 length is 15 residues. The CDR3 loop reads CASGAGGQANEKLFF. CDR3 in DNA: TGTGCCAGCGGGGCAGGGGGCCAGGCTAATGAAAAACTGTTTTTT.

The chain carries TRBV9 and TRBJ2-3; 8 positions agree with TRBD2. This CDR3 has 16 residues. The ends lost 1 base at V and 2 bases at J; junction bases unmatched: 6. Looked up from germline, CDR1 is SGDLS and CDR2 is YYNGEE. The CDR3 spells CASSVRGRGATDTQYF. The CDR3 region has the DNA TGTGCCAGCAGCGTAAGAGGGCGGGGGGCCACAGATACGCAGTATTTT. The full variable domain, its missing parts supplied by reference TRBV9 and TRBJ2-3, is DSGVTQTPKHLITATGQRVTLRCSPRSGDLSVYWYQQSLDQGLQFLIQYYNGEERAKGNILERFSAQQFPDLHSELNLSSLELGDSALYFCASSVRGRGATDTQYFGPGTRLTVL.

Written as DNA, the CDR3 is TGTGCCAGCAGCGGGGGAGAGGGAGGTGATCAGCCCCAGCATTTT. This translates into CASSGGEGGDQPQHF. The chain couples TRBV5-5 to TRBJ1-5; tentatively, D is TRBD1 (5 bases). V lost 4 bases, J lost 5 bases, and 16 bases lay in between. CDR1 is SGHKS and CDR2 is YYEKEE in the germline V gene (reference sequence). This CDR3 region has 15 residues.

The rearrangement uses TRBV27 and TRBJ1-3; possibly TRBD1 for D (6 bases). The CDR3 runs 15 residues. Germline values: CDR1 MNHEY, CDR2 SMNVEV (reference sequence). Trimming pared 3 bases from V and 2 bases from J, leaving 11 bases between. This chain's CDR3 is CASSLIGGAGNTIYF. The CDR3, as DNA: TGTGCCAGCAGTTTGATAGGGGGAGCTGGAAACACCATATATTTT.

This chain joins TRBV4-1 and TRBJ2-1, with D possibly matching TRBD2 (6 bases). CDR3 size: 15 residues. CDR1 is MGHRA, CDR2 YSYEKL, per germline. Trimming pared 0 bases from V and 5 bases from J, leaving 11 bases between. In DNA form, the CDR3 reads TGCGCCAGCAGCCAAGAAGTGGCGGGGAACAATGAGCAGTTCTTC. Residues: CASSQEVAGNNEQFF.

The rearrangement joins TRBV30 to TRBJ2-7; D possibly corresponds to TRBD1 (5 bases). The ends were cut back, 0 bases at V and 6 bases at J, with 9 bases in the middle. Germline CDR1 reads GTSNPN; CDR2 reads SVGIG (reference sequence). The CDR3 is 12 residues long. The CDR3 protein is CAWSVGVIEQYF. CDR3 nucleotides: TGTGCCTGGAGTGTAGGGGTTATCGAGCAGTACTTC.

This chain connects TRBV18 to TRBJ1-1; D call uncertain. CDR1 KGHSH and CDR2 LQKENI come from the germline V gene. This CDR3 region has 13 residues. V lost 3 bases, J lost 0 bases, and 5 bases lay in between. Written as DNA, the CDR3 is TGTGCCAGCTCACCTGCGATGAACACTGAAGCTTTCTTT. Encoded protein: CASSPAMNTEAFF.

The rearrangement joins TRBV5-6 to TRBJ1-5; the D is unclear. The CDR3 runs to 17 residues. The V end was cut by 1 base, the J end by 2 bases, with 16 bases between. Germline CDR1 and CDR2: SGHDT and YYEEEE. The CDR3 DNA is TGTGCCAGCAGCTTGTCTTGGCGGGATGGTGGCAATCAGCCCCAGCATTTT. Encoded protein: CASSLSWRDGGNQPQHF.

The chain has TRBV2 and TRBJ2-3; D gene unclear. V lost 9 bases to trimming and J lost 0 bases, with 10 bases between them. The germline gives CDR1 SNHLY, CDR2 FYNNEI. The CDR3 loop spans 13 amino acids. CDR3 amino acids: CARNLASTDTQYF. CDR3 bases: TGTGCCAGGAATTTAGCTAGCACAGATACGCAGTATTTT.

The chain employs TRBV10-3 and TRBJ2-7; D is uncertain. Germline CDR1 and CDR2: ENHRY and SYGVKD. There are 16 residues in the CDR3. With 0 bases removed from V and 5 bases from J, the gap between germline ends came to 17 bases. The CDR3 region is CAISESRLYYHHEQYF. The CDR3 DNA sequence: TGTGCCATCAGTGAGTCTCGACTCTACTACCACCACGAGCAGTACTTC.

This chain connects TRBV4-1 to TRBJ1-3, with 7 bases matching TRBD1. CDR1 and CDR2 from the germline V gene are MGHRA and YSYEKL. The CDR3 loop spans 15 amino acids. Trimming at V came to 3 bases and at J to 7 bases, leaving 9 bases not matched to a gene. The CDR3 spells CASSHRQGGINTIYF. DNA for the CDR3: TGCGCCAGCAGCCATAGACAGGGCGGTATTAACACCATATATTTT.

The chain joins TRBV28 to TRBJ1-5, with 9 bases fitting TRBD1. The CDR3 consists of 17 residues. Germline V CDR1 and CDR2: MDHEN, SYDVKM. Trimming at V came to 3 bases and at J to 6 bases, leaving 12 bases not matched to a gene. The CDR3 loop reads CASSFPPHRGRGQPQHF. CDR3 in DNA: TGTGCCAGCAGTTTCCCCCCCCACAGGGGGCGAGGTCAGCCCCAGCATTTT. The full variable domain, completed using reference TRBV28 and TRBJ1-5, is DVKVTQSSRYLVKRTGEKVFLECVQDMDHENMFWYRQDPGLGLRLIYFSYDVKMKEKGDIPEGYSVSREKKERFSLILESASTNQTSMYLCASSFPPHRGRGQPQHFGDGTRLSIL.

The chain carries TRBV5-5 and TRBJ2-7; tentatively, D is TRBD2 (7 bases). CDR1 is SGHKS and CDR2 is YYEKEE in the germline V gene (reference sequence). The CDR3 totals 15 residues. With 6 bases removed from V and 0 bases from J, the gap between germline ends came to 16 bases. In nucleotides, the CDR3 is TGTGCCAGCACCTGGGGGGGCATGGGCTCCTACGAGCAGTACTTC. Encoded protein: CASTWGGMGSYEQYF.

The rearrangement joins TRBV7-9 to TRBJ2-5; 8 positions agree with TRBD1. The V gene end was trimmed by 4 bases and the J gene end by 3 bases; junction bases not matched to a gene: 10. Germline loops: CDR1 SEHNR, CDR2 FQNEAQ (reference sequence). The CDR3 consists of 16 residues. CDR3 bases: TGTGCCAGCAGCTCTCTTACAGGGGGAATTGAAGAGACCCAGTACTTC. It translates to CASSSLTGGIEETQYF.

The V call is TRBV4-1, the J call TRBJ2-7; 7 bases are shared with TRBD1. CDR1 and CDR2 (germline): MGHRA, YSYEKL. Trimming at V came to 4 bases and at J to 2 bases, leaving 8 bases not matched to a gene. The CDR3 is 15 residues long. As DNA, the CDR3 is TGCGCCAGCAGCCCGACAACAGGGGATCCCTACGAGCAGTACTTC. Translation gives CASSPTTGDPYEQYF.

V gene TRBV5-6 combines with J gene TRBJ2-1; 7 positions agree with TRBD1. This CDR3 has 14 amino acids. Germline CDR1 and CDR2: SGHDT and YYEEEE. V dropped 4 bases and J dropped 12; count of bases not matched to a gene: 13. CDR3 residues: CASSQGQSAYLQFF. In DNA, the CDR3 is TGTGCCAGCAGCCAGGGACAGTCTGCGTATCTGCAGTTCTTC.

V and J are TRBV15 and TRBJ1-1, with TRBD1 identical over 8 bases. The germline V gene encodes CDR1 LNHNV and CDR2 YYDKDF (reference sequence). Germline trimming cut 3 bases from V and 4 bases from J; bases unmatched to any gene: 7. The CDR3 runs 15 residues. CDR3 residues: CATSSRQGTGTEAFF. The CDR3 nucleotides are TGTGCCACCAGCAGTCGACAGGGGACGGGCACTGAAGCTTTCTTT.

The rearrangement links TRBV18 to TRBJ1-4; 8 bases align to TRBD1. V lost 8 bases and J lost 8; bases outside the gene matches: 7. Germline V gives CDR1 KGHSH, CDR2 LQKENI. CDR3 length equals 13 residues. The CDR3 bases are TGTGCCAGCCAGGACAGGGACGGCGAAAAACTGTTTTTT. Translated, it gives CASQDRDGEKLFF.